The source of this T cell receptor (beta chain) is a study of quantifying T cell responses using KT2 cells. The overall study: RNA was reverse transcribed with TCR alpha and beta constant-region primers.

Per the germline V gene, CDR1 is MDHEN and CDR2 is SYDVKM. This CDR3 region has 15 residues. The trim removed 5 bases at V and 8 bases at J, leaving 13 bases unmatched. The cDNA 3' end received a ligated oligonucleotide with a UMI. The first PCR ran roughly 4 cycles with an equimolar RC1.1 and RC1.2 beta primer mix. TCRdb analysed the UMI-ligation and nested PCR reads with MiXCR anew, one entry per CDR3 protein. The sample includes 40,000 or so distinct CDR3 sequences, over 15% of them seen just once. A range of KT2-to-PBMC ratios was made using fixed PBMC numbers. The sequenced sample was PBMCs spiked with cells of the T cell clone KT2. The sequence came from a human donor. This sequence joins TRBV28 and TRBJ1-1, with 8 bases identical to TRBD1. In DNA form, the CDR3 reads TGTGCCAGCAGTCCCTTTCAGGGGGCCTTTAGGGAAGCTTTCTTT. Protein sequence: CASSPFQGAFREAFF.